This entry describes one T cell receptor (beta chain). As yet, its antigen is unknown. The sample is drawn from a study of T cells after yellow fever vaccination. Broader study findings: The booster response re-showed most primary clones: about 96% CD4, 88% CD8. On re-exposure, the response was weaker but peaked faster, at day 5 versus 15. Sorted repertoires could include abundant contaminating clonotypes from bulk cells.

By 5'RACE template switching, TCR cDNA was produced, with a universal primer site and UMIs added in the process. TCRdb itself ran the 5' RACE reads through MiXCR, one entry per CDR3 protein. In the table there are 250,000 or so distinct CDR3 sequences, approximately 6.7% of which are singletons. V was trimmed by 4 bases and J by 8 bases, leaving 14 bases between them. CDR1 and CDR2 from the germline V gene are MNHEY and SVGEGT. CDR3 length: 13 amino acids. V and J are TRBV6-2 or TRBV6-3 and TRBJ1-2; the D gene is possibly TRBD1 (5 bases). Sequences were derived from CD4+ T cells sorted from PBMCs, sampled on the day of the yellow fever booster vaccination. This TCR came from a young man who received the YFV17D yellow fever vaccine. The CDR3 here is CASSSIFDRGYTF. CDR3 DNA: TGTGCCAGCAGTTCCATATTTGACAGAGGCTACACCTTC.